These T cell receptor beta chains were read from a single sample in a study of early T cells in non-severe SARS-CoV-2 infection. Via MiXCR, TCRdb re-called the 5' RACE reads, giving one row per CDR3 protein. The table lists approximately 85,000 distinct CDR3 sequences, approximately 13% of them singletons. Material: whole blood. Receptor source: an adult who was a healthcare worker with PCR-confirmed SARS-CoV-2 infection or an uninfected control (not recorded which). CDR3s include the opening cysteine and the closing phenylalanine or tryptophan. A D gene is named only where the DNA matches it firmly. Clone size is given for some rows only: seen once, a few or many times, or a class if the clone is expanded.

d_call	clone_size	v_call	j_call	cdr3_aa	cdr3_nt
.	few	TRBV3-1	TRBJ1-5	CASSQDYRADQPQHF	TGTGCCAGCAGCCAAGATTACAGGGCAGATCAGCCCCAGCATTTT
TRBD2	.	TRBV20-1	TRBJ2-5	CSARGLAVQETQYF	TGCAGTGCTCGCGGACTAGCGGTCCAAGAGACCCAGTACTTC
.	.	TRBV20-1	TRBJ2-5	CSGGYQETQYF	TGCAGTGGCGGGTACCAAGAGACCCAGTACTTC
.	.	TRBV29-1	TRBJ2-7	CSVGDTMYSYEQYF	TGCAGCGTAGGGGACACAATGTATTCCTACGAGCAGTACTTC
.	.	TRBV6-2/TRBV6-3	TRBJ2-3	CASSISRRADTQYF	TGTGCCAGCAGCATTAGTCGGCGGGCAGATACGCAGTATTTT
.	few	TRBV20-1	TRBJ1-2	CSATHGSGNYGYTF	TGCAGTGCGACACACGGAAGCGGAAACTATGGCTACACCTTC
.	.	TRBV12-3/TRBV12-4	TRBJ2-5	CASSRGTRETQYF	TGTGCCAGCAGTAGGGGGACCCGTGAGACCCAGTACTTC
.	.	TRBV6-5	TRBJ1-1	CASSYESGNTEAFF	TGTGCCAGCAGTTACGAGTCAGGGAACACTGAAGCTTTCTTT
TRBD1	many	TRBV6-2/TRBV6-3	TRBJ2-7	CASSRSGQGTYEQYF	TGTGCCAGCAGTCGCTCGGGACAGGGGACCTACGAGCAGTACTTC
TRBD2	few	TRBV20-1	TRBJ2-3	CSARDSPVAGLAGNTDTQYF	TGCAGTGCTAGAGATTCCCCCGTCGCGGGACTAGCGGGAAACACAGATACGCAGTATTTT
.	.	TRBV10-3	TRBJ2-1	CASLDWAYNEQFF	TGTGCCTCGCTAGACTGGGCCTACAATGAGCAGTTCTTC
.	few	TRBV6-6	TRBJ2-7	CASNKGREQYF	TGTGCCAGCAACAAGGGGCGCGAGCAGTACTTC
.	.	TRBV18	TRBJ1-3	CASSSGSGNTIYF	TGTGCCAGCTCATCCGGCTCTGGAAACACCATATATTTT
.	few	TRBV6-4	TRBJ1-1	CASSHEENTEAFF	TGTGCCAGCAGCCACGAGGAGAACACTGAAGCTTTCTTT
.	.	TRBV5-6	TRBJ2-5	CASSLIQGQETQYF	TGTGCCAGCAGCTTGATCCAGGGCCAAGAGACCCAGTACTTC
TRBD1	many	TRBV29-1	TRBJ2-3	CSVPEAQGVVNTQYF	TGCAGCGTTCCCGAGGCGCAGGGGGTCGTAAATACGCAGTATTTT
TRBD2	.	TRBV20-1	TRBJ2-7	CSASPSGKNEQYF	TGCAGTGCTAGTCCCAGCGGGAAAAACGAGCAGTACTTC
.	many	TRBV10-3	TRBJ2-7	CAISESVSEQYF	TGTGCCATCAGTGAGTCGGTGTCCGAGCAGTACTTC
TRBD1	.	TRBV11-2	TRBJ2-3	CASSSAQGGIDTQYF	TGTGCCAGCAGCTCCGCACAGGGGGGAATAGATACGCAGTATTTT
.	.	TRBV3-1	TRBJ2-5	CASSQVPGRGQETQYF	TGTGCCAGCAGCCAAGTTCCCGGAAGGGGCCAAGAGACCCAGTACTTC
.	many	TRBV7-2	TRBJ2-7	CASSLEVRSSYEQYF	TGTGCCAGCAGCTTAGAGGTCCGAAGCTCCTACGAGCAGTACTTC
TRBD1	few	TRBV6-2/TRBV6-3	TRBJ1-2	CASSYSRTGSRTSYGYTF	TGTGCCAGCAGTTACTCGCGGACAGGGTCCCGAACAAGCTATGGCTACACCTTC
.	.	TRBV12-3/TRBV12-4	TRBJ2-2	CAGRTSNTGELFF	TGTGCCGGCCGGACCTCGAACACCGGGGAGCTGTTTTTT
.	.	TRBV9	TRBJ1-3	CASSVDPYTGNTIYF	TGTGCCAGCAGCGTAGACCCGTATACTGGAAACACCATATATTTT
.	.	TRBV6-1	TRBJ1-5	CASSEGGRVNQPQHF	TGTGCCAGCAGTGAAGGGGGACGGGTCAATCAGCCCCAGCATTTT
.	few	TRBV7-9	TRBJ2-7	CASSFSRTGSYEQYF	TGTGCCAGCAGCTTTTCCCGGACTGGGTCCTACGAGCAGTACTTC
.	.	TRBV10-3	TRBJ2-7	CAIKMAGSYEQYF	TGTGCCATCAAGATGGCGGGGTCCTACGAGCAGTACTTC
TRBD2	many	TRBV7-3	TRBJ2-1	CASSSGTSGPYNEQFF	TGTGCCAGCAGCTCCGGGACTAGCGGACCCTACAATGAGCAGTTCTTC
.	.	TRBV10-3	TRBJ1-5	CAISAEGDSNQPQHF	TGTGCCATCAGTGCCGAAGGGGATAGCAATCAGCCCCAGCATTTT
TRBD1	few	TRBV10-3	TRBJ2-7	CAISDSGQGSSYEQYF	TGTGCCATCAGCGATTCGGGACAGGGGAGCTCCTACGAGCAGTACTTC
.	many	TRBV5-1	TRBJ1-1	CASSLLLSMNTEAFF	TGCGCCAGCAGCTTACTACTGAGCATGAACACTGAAGCTTTCTTT
.	many	TRBV29-1	TRBJ2-1	CSVGMYNEQFF	TGCAGCGTGGGGATGTACAATGAGCAGTTCTTC
TRBD2	many	TRBV11-2	TRBJ2-3	CASTESGRRGQYF	TGTGCCAGCACTGAGAGCGGGAGGCGAGGGCAGTATTTT
.	.	TRBV20-1	TRBJ2-3	CSARLVTDTQYF	TGCAGTGCTAGACTAGTTACAGATACGCAGTATTTT
.	.	TRBV3-1	TRBJ2-6	CASSNPGASGANVLTF	TGTGCCAGCAGCAACCCCGGGGCATCTGGGGCCAACGTCCTGACTTTC
TRBD2	few	TRBV7-3	TRBJ2-2	CASSLSGRIGELFF	TGTGCCAGCAGCCTTAGCGGGAGAATTGGGGAGCTGTTTTTT
TRBD2	few	TRBV9	TRBJ2-2	CASSGWASGRADRTGELFF	TGTGCCAGCAGCGGCTGGGCTAGCGGGAGGGCCGATAGGACCGGGGAGCTGTTTTTT
TRBD1	.	TRBV10-3	TRBJ2-4	CAISEAGTGASKNIQYF	TGTGCCATCAGTGAGGCAGGGACAGGGGCTTCCAAAAACATTCAGTACTTC
TRBD2	few	TRBV7-6	TRBJ2-1	CASRAQTSGNYNEQFF	TGTGCCAGCAGGGCCCAGACTAGCGGGAATTACAATGAGCAGTTCTTC
.	many	TRBV6-6	TRBJ1-2	CASSYSSFSGNYGYTF	TGTGCCAGCAGTTACTCGTCATTCTCAGGGAACTATGGCTACACCTTC
.	.	TRBV7-2	TRBJ2-7	CASSVDGFSSYEQYF	TGTGCCAGCAGCGTAGACGGATTCAGCTCCTACGAGCAGTACTTC
TRBD2	.	TRBV11-1	TRBJ2-2	CASSPFDAGAVTGELFF	TGTGCCAGCAGCCCTTTCGACGCGGGAGCGGTGACCGGGGAGCTGTTTTTT
.	few	TRBV6-2/TRBV6-3	TRBJ2-5	CASSYAIGIVQETQYF	TGTGCCAGCAGTTACGCCATTGGCATAGTCCAAGAGACCCAGTACTTC
.	few	TRBV12-1	TRBJ2-2	CASPARELTNTGELFF	TGTGCCAGCCCGGCTAGGGAGCTCACGAACACCGGGGAGCTGTTTTTT
.	many	TRBV29-1	TRBJ2-5	CSVDDSPQYF	TGCAGCGTCGATGACTCCCCCCAGTACTTC
.	few	TRBV23-1	TRBJ2-7	CASSQPGPEQYF	TGCGCCAGCAGCCAGCCAGGGCCCGAGCAGTACTTC
TRBD1	few	TRBV18	TRBJ1-6	CASSPRDRAAYSPLHF	TGTGCCAGCTCACCACGGGACAGGGCTGCCTATTCACCCCTCCACTTT
.	few	TRBV18	TRBJ2-7	CASSLDYEQYF	TGTGCCAGCTCACTGGACTACGAGCAGTACTTC
.	many	TRBV5-4	TRBJ2-2	CASSLGLTGELFF	TGTGCCAGCAGCTTGGGTCTCACCGGGGAGCTGTTTTTT
TRBD2	few	TRBV9	TRBJ2-1	CASSVGGLATYNEQFF	TGTGCCAGCAGCGTCGGGGGACTAGCGACCTACAATGAGCAGTTCTTC
TRBD1	few	TRBV29-1	TRBJ2-7	CSVVEFRPGTGGYEQYF	TGCAGCGTTGTTGAGTTCCGACCCGGGACAGGGGGATACGAGCAGTACTTC
.	few	TRBV5-6	TRBJ2-1	CASSLAEVTYNEQFF	TGTGCCAGCAGCTTGGCCGAAGTGACCTACAATGAGCAGTTCTTC
TRBD2	few	TRBV6-2/TRBV6-3	TRBJ2-2	CASWRFGGVTGELFF	TGTGCCAGCTGGAGGTTTGGGGGGGTCACCGGGGAGCTGTTTTTT
TRBD2	.	TRBV7-2	TRBJ2-1	CVSSLRTSGSGNEQFF	TGTGTCAGCAGCCTAAGGACTAGCGGGAGTGGTAATGAGCAGTTCTTC
.	few	TRBV12-3/TRBV12-4	TRBJ2-3	CASSPGLDLDTQYF	TGTGCCAGCAGTCCGGGACTGGATCTAGATACGCAGTATTTT
TRBD2	few	TRBV12-5	TRBJ2-2	CASGLAGSNTGELFF	TGTGCTAGTGGACTAGCGGGATCGAACACCGGGGAGCTGTTTTTT
.	.	TRBV19	TRBJ2-2	CASSIDSGTGTGELFF	TGTGCCAGTAGTATAGACTCCGGGACTGGCACCGGGGAGCTGTTTTTT
.	.	TRBV2	TRBJ2-7	CASSGDHSYEQYF	TGTGCCAGCAGTGGGGACCACTCCTACGAGCAGTACTTC